These 19 T cell receptor beta chains were sequenced from one sample in a study of T-cell reconstitution after alpha-beta-depleted transplantation in children. Unique molecular identifiers were used to barcode this TCRbeta library. TCRdb fed the PCR reads into MiXCR, producing one record per CDR3 protein. The sample includes around 190,000 distinct CDR3 sequences, roughly 6.6% of them seen just once. The source material was PBMCs, sampled before TCRalphabeta/CD19-depleted stem cell transplant. These TCRs come from a boy aged 2 to 10 with acute lymphoblastic leukemia, due to receive a stem cell transplant.

This clonotype turned up a few times. V is TRBV10-3 and J is TRBJ2-1; 7 positions agree with TRBD1. V trimming: 5 bases; J trimming: 8 bases; junction bases outside the gene matches: 6. CDR1 is ENHRY and CDR2 is SYGVKD in the germline V gene. The CDR3 loop spans 13 amino acids. The CDR3 nucleotides are TGTGCCATCAGTTTCAGACAGGGCGATGAGCAGTTCTTC. It specifies CAISFRQGDEQFF.

There are a few counts of this clonotype. V gene TRBV5-1 combines with J gene TRBJ2-3; tentatively, D is TRBD1 or TRBD2 (5 bases each). The CDR3 totals 15 residues. V lost 8 bases, J lost 6 bases, and 22 bases lay in between. Germline lookup yields CDR1 SGHRS and CDR2 YFSETQ. The CDR3, as DNA: TGCGCCAGTAAATGGAGCGGAGCTGGGGCGGATACGCAGTATTTT. It encodes CASKWSGAGADTQYF.

This clonotype was seen more than once but under ten times. DNA of the CDR3: TGTGCCAGCGGACTAGCGGAGAGCACAGATACGCAGTATTTT. Amino acids: CASGLAESTDTQYF. The chain joins TRBV3-1 to TRBJ2-3, with 10 nucleotides matching TRBD2. This CDR3 has 14 residues. V trimming: 8 bases; J trimming: 0 bases; junction bases outside the gene matches: 2. Germline CDR1 is LGHDT and CDR2 is YNNKEL (reference sequence).

This clonotype was recorded at least ten times. The chain combines TRBV28 with TRBJ2-7; 7 bases fit TRBD1. The CDR3 loop spans 13 amino acids. V dropped 6 bases and J dropped 4; count of bases not matched to a gene: 6. Germline V lookup: CDR1 MDHEN, CDR2 SYDVKM. The chain's CDR3 is CASSATGDYEQYF. The CDR3, as DNA: TGTGCCAGCAGCGCAACAGGGGATTACGAGCAGTACTTC.

The chain is built from TRBV5-1 and TRBJ1-1; TRBD1 aligns across 9 bases. CDR1 and CDR2 (germline): SGHRS, YFSETQ. This CDR3 is 16 amino acids long. V was pared by 1 base and J by 3 bases, with 7 bases of the junction left unmatched. The CDR3 here is CASSLRPQGADTEAFF. CDR3 in DNA: TGCGCCAGCAGCTTGCGCCCACAGGGGGCGGACACTGAAGCTTTCTTT.

The gene calls are TRBV3-1 and TRBJ2-3, with D perhaps TRBD2 (5 bases). Germline V gene lookup returns CDR1 LGHDT and CDR2 YNNKEL (reference sequence). V was cut by 0 bases and J by 2 bases, with 15 bases left in between. CDR3 length: 17 residues. CDR3 amino acids: CASSQDPSPGSTDTQYF. Written as DNA, the CDR3 is TGTGCCAGCAGCCAAGACCCGAGCCCGGGGTCCACAGATACGCAGTATTTT.

This clonotype was seen only a few times. This chain links TRBV12-3 or TRBV12-4 with TRBJ1-5; no clear D gene. The CDR3 runs to 14 residues. V was cut by 3 bases and J by 1 base, with 7 bases left in between. The CDR3 sequence is CASSFAQSNQPQHF. The CDR3 nucleotides read TGTGCCAGCAGTTTCGCACAGAGCAATCAGCCCCAGCATTTT.

CDR3 region: CASRRDGSNQPQHF. CDR3 coding DNA: TGTGCCAGCAGGAGAGACGGTAGCAATCAGCCCCAGCATTTT. V usage is TRBV25-1 and J usage is TRBJ1-5; no clear D. V was pared by 6 bases and J by 0 bases, with 9 bases between. The CDR3 totals 14 residues. Germline V lookup: CDR1 MGHDK, CDR2 SYGVNS.

This clonotype showed up many times. V usage is TRBV24-1 and J usage is TRBJ1-2; D is perhaps TRBD1 (5 bases). This CDR3 is built from 14 residues. V dropped 4 bases and J dropped 2 bases, with 10 bases sitting between them. In germline, CDR1 is KGHDR, CDR2 SFDVKD. The CDR3 DNA is TGTGCCACCAGTGAGCCTAACAGGAACTATGGCTACACCTTC. Residues: CATSEPNRNYGYTF.

Many counts were recorded for this clonotype. The gene calls are TRBV5-6 and TRBJ2-3, with TRBD2 matching over 13 bases. The germline gives CDR1 SGHDT, CDR2 YYEEEE. With 3 bases clipped from V and 10 bases from J, the junction kept 14 bases outside the gene matches. The CDR3 runs to 17 residues. CDR3 in amino acids: CASSSRGGTSGIGPQYF. The CDR3 bases are TGTGCCAGCAGCTCGAGAGGCGGGACTAGCGGGATCGGGCCGCAGTATTTT.

This clonotype was recorded at least ten times. CDR3 sequence: CASRGTDHQETQYF. CDR3 nucleotide sequence: TGTGCCAGCAGGGGGACAGACCACCAAGAGACCCAGTACTTC. The chain joins TRBV6-1 to TRBJ2-5; TRBD1 agrees at 7 bases. The CDR3 consists of 14 residues. Trimming cost V 6 bases and J 0 bases; bases outside gene matches: 4. Germline assignment: CDR1 MNHNS and CDR2 SASEGT.

This clonotype has a count of ten or more. The CDR3 is CASIGYLTVPGSVRTQYF. DNA for the CDR3: TGTGCCAGCATCGGGTACCTAACCGTACCGGGATCGGTTCGGACCCAGTACTTC. This chain connects TRBV28 to TRBJ2-5; TRBD2 might be the D (5 bases). The CDR3 has 18 residues. Trimming removed 7 bases at V and 7 bases at J, with 31 bases between. Looked up from germline, CDR1 is MDHEN and CDR2 is SYDVKM.

This clonotype has ten or more counts. J is TRBJ2-3 and V is TRBV20-1; tentatively, D is TRBD1 or TRBD2 (5 bases each). CDR1 and CDR2 (germline): DFQATT, SNEGSKA (reference sequence). The CDR3 contains 21 residues. V was clipped by 5 bases and J by 2 bases, with 35 bases between them. The DNA for the CDR3 is TGCAGTGCTGCCGCTCACCGAACCGGGACCATAATAAAAACGAACACAGATACGCAGTATTTT. This translates into CSAAAHRTGTIIKTNTDTQYF.

Note on this clonotype: A read error may be the cause here, since a much bigger clone is one base away. The chain links TRBV6-1 to TRBJ2-4, with D unresolved. The V gene lost 6 bases and the J gene lost 8 bases, with 17 bases spanning the gap. The CDR3 is 14 amino acids. The V gene's germline CDR1 is MNHNS and CDR2 SASEGT. Here the CDR3 DNA reads TGTGCCAGCAGCCCCGGCTCCCTAAAAGACATTCAGTACTTC. It is translated as CASSPGSLKDIQYF.

This clonotype was detected a few times. The rearrangement uses TRBV6-1 and TRBJ2-5, with 12 bases lining up with TRBD2. This CDR3 contains 15 residues. With 2 bases clipped from V and 5 bases from J, the junction kept 3 bases outside the gene matches. Germline assignment: CDR1 MNHNS and CDR2 SASEGT. The CDR3 sequence is CASSELAGGPETQYF. CDR3 sequence (DNA): TGTGCCAGCAGTGAACTAGCGGGGGGGCCGGAGACCCAGTACTTC.

This clonotype was seen repeatedly, ten times or more. The chain carries TRBV20-1 and TRBJ2-5; D might be TRBD2 (6 bases). The V and J ends lost 3 bases and 5 bases respectively, with 22 bases between them. CDR3 length equals 16 residues. Germline V gene sequence: CDR1 DFQATT, CDR2 SNEGSKA (reference sequence). The CDR3 DNA is TGCAGTGCTAGTGGTCGCGGGGCCCTATCACGGGAGACCCAGTACTTC. As protein: CSASGRGALSRETQYF.

The genes are TRBV28 and TRBJ2-5, with D perhaps matching TRBD2 (5 bases). The CDR3 totals 15 residues. Trimming took off 3 bases at V and 7 bases at J, with 18 bases between the two ends. Germline V gene lookup returns CDR1 MDHEN and CDR2 SYDVKM. CDR3 sequence reads: CASSFKEVTPATQYF. CDR3 nucleotide sequence: TGTGCCAGCAGTTTCAAGGAGGTAACCCCAGCGACCCAGTACTTC.

The chain is built from TRBV5-1 and TRBJ2-7; D not resolved. The CDR3 spans 14 residues. V lost 4 bases to trimming and J lost 3 bases, with 14 bases between them. The germline V gene encodes CDR1 SGHRS and CDR2 YFSETQ. CDR3 in DNA: TGCGCCAGCAGCCTCAGCACGTTCTACTACGAGCAGTACTTC. This encodes CASSLSTFYYEQYF.

This clonotype has just a few counts. The rearrangement uses TRBV3-1 and TRBJ2-2; D remains unclear. Germline CDR1 is LGHDT and CDR2 is YNNKEL (reference sequence). The CDR3 length is 15 residues. V was shortened by 1 base and J by 4 bases, with 10 bases between the two germline ends. For the CDR3, the DNA is TGTGCCAGCAGCCAAGCACCCTCGGGCACCGGGGAGCTGTTTTTT. It translates to CASSQAPSGTGELFF.